This T cell receptor beta chain was captured by sequencing in a study of T cells in Graves' hyperthyroidism and ophthalmopathy. Amplification yielded TCR beta CDR3 regions, with RNA transcripts as the source. The primer set for the first-round RT-PCR of the TCR CDR3 was HTBI. One entry per CDR3 protein, called by TCRdb with MiXCR from the multiplex PCR reads. The repertoire holds about 690,000 distinct CDR3 sequences, with roughly 17% as singletons. This clonotype was recorded at least ten times. Germline CDR1 reads SGHAT; CDR2 reads FQNNGV. The ends were cut back, 1 base at V and 9 bases at J, with 9 bases in the middle. The CDR3 runs 13 residues.

Input material: blood. The clonotype originates from a man between 45 and 60 years old with Graves' hyperthyroidism. This rearrangement joins TRBV11-2 to TRBJ2-2; D remains ambiguous. CDR3 in DNA: TGTGCCAGCAGCTTAGGGTTACAAAGGGAGCTGTTTTTT. Translation: CASSLGLQRELFF.